The 25 T cell receptor beta chains listed next were all sequenced from one sample in a study of shared clonotypes between healthy human individuals. Profiling relied on immunoSEQ multiplex PCR, and the TCRdb table lists in-frame clones only, not all of them. The sample holds about 2.4 million clones; over 85% are singletons and the top ten take 0.36%. Material for sequencing was naive CD4+ T cells from PBMCs. The subset here: CD45RA+ positively selected. The receptors come from a man between 18 and 29 years old in good health. Some clones in this sample may be carry-over from other donors' samples.

V gene TRBV28 combines with J gene TRBJ2-1; 13 bases map to TRBD2. This CDR3 region has 21 residues. From germline, CDR1 is MDHEN and CDR2 SYDVKM. V lost 3 bases to trimming and J lost 5 bases; unmatched junction nucleotides: 19. CDR3 residues: CASSFIGAHPLLAGGDNEQFF. DNA for the CDR3: TGTGCCAGCAGTTTTATAGGGGCCCATCCTCTACTAGCGGGAGGGGACAATGAGCAGTTCTTC.

This clone showed up just once. Other DNA sequences of this sample code for an identical CDR3. The chain employs TRBV28 and TRBJ2-7, with D uncertain. CDR3 length equals 12 residues. The ends were cut back, 0 bases at V and 5 bases at J, with 5 bases in the middle. In germline, CDR1 is MDHEN, CDR2 SYDVKM. CDR3 sequence reads: CASSLWGDEQYF. For the CDR3, the DNA is TGTGCCAGCAGTTTATGGGGCGACGAGCAGTACTTC.

The CDR3 loop reads CASSLGAEVSQPQHF. The CDR3 region has the DNA TGTGCCAGCAGCCTCGGGGCAGAGGTGAGTCAGCCCCAGCATTTT. The V gene is TRBV7-9, the J gene TRBJ1-5, with D perhaps TRBD1 (5 bases). Trimming shortened V by 5 bases and J by 6 bases, and 17 bases separated the two germline ends. Germline V lookup: CDR1 SEHNR, CDR2 FQNEAQ (reference sequence). This CDR3 has 15 residues.

This clone was seen only a few times. Other DNA sequences in the same sample also yield this CDR3. The chain recombines TRBV30 with TRBJ1-5; possible D gene TRBD1, 5 bases. In germline, CDR1 is GTSNPN, CDR2 SVGIG (reference sequence). The CDR3 runs 14 residues. Trimming stripped 5 bases from V and 0 bases from J, with 11 bases between. CDR3 sequence (DNA): TGTGCCTGGTCGGCCGGGACTAGCAATCAGCCCCAGCATTTT. It is translated as CAWSAGTSNQPQHF.

CDR3 loop: CASSYGQGGNEKLFF. CDR3 nucleotide sequence: TGTGCCAGCAGTTACGGACAGGGGGGGAATGAAAAACTGTTTTTT. The chain uses TRBV6-5 and TRBJ1-4; 10 bases are a match to TRBD1. V was clipped by 2 bases and J by 5 bases; unmatched bases: 2. This CDR3 spans 15 amino acids. The germline V gene has CDR1 MNHEY and CDR2 SVGAGI.

V is TRBV19 and J is TRBJ1-1, with 7 positions matching TRBD1. Trimming at V came to 7 bases and at J to 0 bases, leaving 8 bases not matched to a gene. In germline, CDR1 is LNHDA, CDR2 SQIVND (reference sequence). The CDR3 extends over 15 amino acids. The CDR3 DNA sequence: TGTGCCAGTATCCCGGACAGGACTATGAACACTGAAGCTTTCTTT. Residues: CASIPDRTMNTEAFF.

This clone was recorded only once. The chain employs TRBV28 and TRBJ1-5, with TRBD1 identical over 9 bases. J was trimmed by 6 bases and V by 5 bases; bases with no gene match: 8. CDR3 length: 15 residues. Germline loops: CDR1 MDHEN, CDR2 SYDVKM. The CDR3 is CASSDMDRGTQPQHF. The CDR3 region has the DNA TGTGCCAGCAGTGATATGGACAGGGGTACTCAGCCCCAGCATTTT. Full variable domain (missing parts from reference TRBV28 and TRBJ1-5): DVKVTQSSRYLVKRTGEKVFLECVQDMDHENMFWYRQDPGLGLRLIYFSYDVKMKEKGDIPEGYSVSREKKERFSLILESASTNQTSMYLCASSDMDRGTQPQHFGDGTRLSIL.

This chain uses TRBV5-1 with TRBJ1-1; 11 nucleotides agree with TRBD1. The CDR3 is made up of 14 amino acids. The germline V gene has CDR1 SGHRS and CDR2 YFSETQ. J lost 4 bases, V lost 6 bases, and 5 bases had no gene match. CDR3 coding DNA: TGCGCCAGCATTCTGGGGACAGGGGGCACTGAAGCTTTCTTT. Protein sequence: CASILGTGGTEAFF. Filled out from reference TRBV5-1 and TRBJ1-1, the complete variable domain reads KAGVTQTPRYLIKTRGQQVTLSCSPISGHRSVSWYQQTPGQGLQFLFEYFSETQRNKGNFPGRFSGRQFSNSRSEMNVSTLELGDSALYLCASILGTGGTEAFFGQGTRLTVV.

The chain employs TRBV27 and TRBJ2-7; 8 nucleotides line up with TRBD1. This CDR3 is 12 amino acids long. The V segment lost 10 bases and the J segment 4 bases; nucleotides outside the gene matches: 6. From germline, CDR1 is MNHEY and CDR2 SMNVEV (reference sequence). CDR3 loop: CATGQGAYEQYF. CDR3 nucleotides: TGTGCCACAGGACAGGGAGCGTACGAGCAGTACTTC.

The chain carries TRBV9 and TRBJ2-3; TRBD2 aligns across 10 bases. The CDR3 length is 15 residues. V lost 4 bases and J lost 6; bases outside the gene matches: 8. The germline V gene encodes CDR1 SGDLS and CDR2 YYNGEE. The CDR3 loop is CASSFDLAGVDTQYF. In nucleotides, the CDR3 is TGTGCCAGCAGCTTCGATCTAGCGGGAGTGGATACGCAGTATTTT.

This clone has only one observation. An end of the junction does not agree with germline; a read error may underlie this. The sample has other DNA sequences that encode this CDR3 too. The chain combines TRBV4-3 with TRBJ2-5; possible D gene TRBD2, 7 bases. Germline assignment: CDR1 LGHNA and CDR2 YSLEER. The CDR3 runs to 15 residues. CDR3 DNA sequence: TGCGCCAGCAGCCAAGAAGGGGGGAGGGAGGAGACCCAATACTTC. Amino acids: CASSQEGGREETQYF.

V usage is TRBV2 and J usage is TRBJ1-5; 7 positions agree with TRBD1. The CDR3 loop spans 15 amino acids. Trimming cost V 6 bases and J 11 bases; bases outside gene matches: 16. Germline assignment: CDR1 SNHLY and CDR2 FYNNEI. This chain's CDR3 is CASRVDRAIISAQHF. Here the CDR3 DNA reads TGTGCCAGCAGGGTTGACAGGGCAATCATATCCGCCCAGCATTTT.

This chain joins TRBV19 and TRBJ2-7, with TRBD2 as a possible D gene (6 bases). Germline assignment: CDR1 LNHDA and CDR2 SQIVND (reference sequence). V was trimmed by 2 bases and J by 0 bases, leaving 11 bases between them. The CDR3 is 15 amino acids. The CDR3 bases are TGTGCCAGTAGTATAAGGCAGGGACTCTCCTACGAGCAGTACTTC. Amino acids: CASSIRQGLSYEQYF. Supplemented by reference TRBV19 and TRBJ2-7, the full variable domain reads DGGITQSPKYLFRKEGQNVTLSCEQNLNHDAMYWYRQDPGQGLRLIYYSQIVNDFQKGDIAEGYSVSREKKESFPLTVTSAQKNPTAFYLCASSIRQGLSYEQYFGPGTRLTVT.

The chain employs TRBV28 and TRBJ2-7; no clear D gene. V was trimmed by 3 bases and J by 3 bases, leaving 12 bases between them. The CDR3 consists of 14 residues. The germline V gene encodes CDR1 MDHEN and CDR2 SYDVKM. The CDR3 DNA reads TGTGCCAGCAGTTTTGGGCAGGAGAACTACGAGCAGTACTTC. It yields the protein CASSFGQENYEQYF.

V is TRBV6-5 and J is TRBJ2-1; D not certain. Germline V CDR1 and CDR2: MNHEY, SVGAGI. The CDR3 loop spans 15 amino acids. V was clipped by 0 bases and J by 0 bases, with 6 bases between them. The CDR3: CASSYSEVSYNEQFF. CDR3 bases: TGTGCCAGCAGTTACTCCGAGGTCTCCTACAATGAGCAGTTCTTC.

This clone was seen more than once but under ten times. The V gene is TRBV5-4, the J gene TRBJ1-1; tentatively, D is TRBD1 (6 bases). There are 15 residues in the CDR3. CDR1 SGHNT and CDR2 YYREEE come from the germline V gene (reference sequence). The ends were cut back, 4 bases at V and 0 bases at J, with 13 bases in the middle. The CDR3, as DNA: TGTGCCAGCAGCCCCGGGAACAGGGTGAACACTGAAGCTTTCTTT. Its protein product is CASSPGNRVNTEAFF.

Note on this clone: Other DNA sequences in this sample translate to the same CDR3. The rearrangement uses TRBV5-1 and TRBJ2-1, with TRBD2 identical over 9 bases. Germline values: CDR1 SGHRS, CDR2 YFSETQ. This CDR3 comprises 15 residues. Trimming took 4 bases from V and 7 from J; bases not matched to a gene: 9. The CDR3 loop is CASSPLAGAGNEQFF. The CDR3 bases are TGCGCCAGCAGCCCCTTAGCGGGAGCCGGTAATGAGCAGTTCTTC.

To note about this clone: This CDR3 is also generated by other DNA sequences in the sample. The rearrangement links TRBV28 to TRBJ2-7, with D hard to call. The germline V gene has CDR1 MDHEN and CDR2 SYDVKM. This CDR3 is 11 amino acids long. Trimming cost V 7 bases and J 2 bases, with 6 bases left between them. Here the CDR3 DNA reads TGTGCCAGCACTTCTACCTACGAGCAGTACTTC. Translated, it gives CASTSTYEQYF. Looking up the rest from reference TRBV28 and TRBJ2-7 gives the full variable domain: DVKVTQSSRYLVKRTGEKVFLECVQDMDHENMFWYRQDPGLGLRLIYFSYDVKMKEKGDIPEGYSVSREKKERFSLILESASTNQTSMYLCASTSTYEQYFGPGTRLTVT.

This clone occurred once. This sequence joins TRBV18 and TRBJ1-4; D may be TRBD1 (5 bases). The CDR3 is 16 residues long. Germline values: CDR1 KGHSH, CDR2 LQKENI. V dropped 2 bases and J dropped 3 bases, with 13 bases sitting between them. The CDR3, as DNA: TGTGCCAGCTCACCAATTTTGCCAGGGCCTAATGAAAAACTGTTTTTT. It yields the protein CASSPILPGPNEKLFF.

This chain uses TRBV7-9 with TRBJ2-1, with 10 bases that match TRBD2. Unmatched junction bases numbered 6, after V lost 3 bases and J lost 4 bases. This CDR3 comprises 16 residues. Germline V gene sequence: CDR1 SEHNR, CDR2 FQNEAQ (reference sequence). The CDR3 DNA reads TGTGCCAGCAGCTTCTCTAGCGGGGGACTGTACAATGAGCAGTTCTTC. Translating gives CASSFSSGGLYNEQFF.

The genes are TRBV28 and TRBJ2-1; 7 nucleotides match TRBD2. This CDR3 region has 17 residues. V dropped 5 bases and J dropped 0; count of bases not matched to a gene: 10. Germline V gene data show CDR1 as MDHEN and CDR2 as SYDVKM. In nucleotides, the CDR3 is TGTGCCAGCAGTCCACTAGCGATCACTGGCTCCTACAATGAGCAGTTCTTC. Translating it yields CASSPLAITGSYNEQFF.

This chain joins TRBV27 and TRBJ2-7; 14 bases are a match to TRBD2. V gave up 7 bases and J gave up 7 bases; unmatched junction bases: 18. CDR3 length equals 18 residues. Germline lookup yields CDR1 MNHEY and CDR2 SMNVEV (reference sequence). Here the CDR3 reads CASTDKRPGLAGVREQYF. The DNA of the CDR3 is TGTGCCAGCACCGATAAAAGACCGGGACTAGCGGGAGTCCGGGAGCAGTACTTC.

The J gene is TRBJ2-5, the V gene TRBV27, with 9 bases that match TRBD1. V dropped 5 bases and J dropped 3; count of bases not matched to a gene: 7. Per the germline V gene, CDR1 is MNHEY and CDR2 is SMNVEV (reference sequence). This CDR3 is 15 amino acids long. The CDR3 DNA sequence: TGTGCCAGCAGTCCCGGGGACAGGGTGAAAGAGACCCAGTACTTC. This gives the protein CASSPGDRVKETQYF.

J is TRBJ1-2 and V is TRBV7-2; the D is unclear. This CDR3 contains 14 residues. V was pared by 1 base and J by 4 bases, with 10 bases between. Per germline, CDR1 SGHTA and CDR2 FQGNSA. DNA for the CDR3: TGTGCCAGCAGCTTAGTAGTAGGCGGCTATGGCTACACCTTC. Amino acids: CASSLVVGGYGYTF.

The genes are TRBV7-3 and TRBJ2-2; the match to TRBD1 covers 7 bases. This CDR3 is 15 amino acids long. Germline V gene data show CDR1 as SGHTA and CDR2 as FQGTGA. J gave up 4 bases and V 4 bases, and 6 bases lay outside the gene matches. In DNA, the CDR3 is TGTGCCAGCAGCTCCGCGTCAGGGGGCACCGGGGAGCTGTTTTTT. Amino acid sequence: CASSSASGGTGELFF.